Each of the 21 T cell receptor beta chains below was sequenced from the same sample in a study of beta chain features in type 1 diabetes. Their specific antigens are unknown. Study-wide results and caveats: Within each of all four CD4+ subsets, Type 1 diabetes patients had TCRB CDR3s that were moderately but significantly shorter.

What was sequenced were expressed TCRB transcripts, since all of the isolated RNA had been reverse transcribed. Sequencing was performed with immunoSEQ multiplex PCR; in TCRdb, only in-frame clones are kept and a portion is missing. The sample carries around 650,000 clones, 9.5% to 15% recorded once. What was sequenced was naive CD4+ T cells from blood. The receptors were gathered from a man aged 25-40 years with type 1 diabetes.

Details on this clone: Other DNA sequences in the sample encode the same CDR3. This chain joins TRBV7-2 and TRBJ2-5; D is undetermined. Trimming took 5 bases from V and 2 from J, leaving 12 bases between them. Germline V gene sequence: CDR1 SGHTA, CDR2 FQGNSA. The CDR3 runs to 14 residues. The CDR3 sequence: CASSPSGLQETQYF. The CDR3 coding sequence is TGTGCCAGCAGCCCTTCAGGATTGCAAGAGACCCAGTACTTC.

The DNA for the CDR3 is TGTGCCTGGAGTGTAGTGAGGCAGGGTGGGACCGGGGAGCTGTTTTTT. It yields the protein CAWSVVRQGGTGELFF. The rearrangement links TRBV30 to TRBJ2-2, with D maybe TRBD1 (5 bases). CDR3 length: 16 residues. The germline V and J ends were trimmed by 0 bases and 5 bases, with 16 bases remaining between them. CDR1 is GTSNPN, CDR2 SVGIG, per germline (reference sequence). The full variable domain, with the rest looked up from reference TRBV30 and TRBJ2-2, is SQTIHQWPATLVQPVGSPLSLECTVEGTSNPNLYWYRQAAGRGLQLLFYSVGIGQISSEVPQNLSASRPQDRQFILSSKKLLLSDSGFYLCAWSVVRQGGTGELFFGEGSRLTVL.

The rearrangement uses TRBV2 and TRBJ1-4; D perhaps matches TRBD1 (6 bases). Germline V CDR1 and CDR2: SNHLY, FYNNEI. This CDR3 spans 13 amino acids. With 3 bases removed from V and 8 bases from J, the gap between germline ends came to 10 bases. CDR3 DNA: TGTGCCAGCAGTGATAACAGGGACGAAAAACTGTTTTTT. It codes for CASSDNRDEKLFF.

This clone was observed a handful of times. The chain has TRBV5-1 and TRBJ2-2; 9 bases are a match to TRBD1. Germline V gene sequence: CDR1 SGHRS, CDR2 YFSETQ. The CDR3 length is 16 residues. Losses at the gene ends were 4 bases for V and 1 base for J; bases not matched to a gene: 5. The CDR3 DNA follows: TGCGCCAGCAGCCCGGACAGGGGCCTGAACACCGGGGAGCTGTTTTTT. Translated: CASSPDRGLNTGELFF.

The sample holds a few counts of this clone. This sequence joins TRBV5-1 and TRBJ2-3; 8 bases match TRBD1. CDR1 is SGHRS, CDR2 YFSETQ, per germline. The CDR3 runs 17 residues. The J segment lost 4 bases and the V segment lost 4 bases, leaving 14 bases of the junction unmatched. DNA for the CDR3: TGCGCCAGCAGCGCACGCCGTGGACAGGGATTCGCAGATACGCAGTATTTT. Translating it yields CASSARRGQGFADTQYF.

The chain carries TRBV5-4 and TRBJ2-1; no reliable D call. This CDR3 comprises 11 residues. Germline V CDR1 and CDR2: SGHNT, YYREEE (reference sequence). V was cut by 0 bases and J by 10 bases, with 5 bases left in between. The CDR3 sequence: CASSLEHEQFF. The CDR3 nucleotides are TGTGCCAGCAGCTTGGAACACGAGCAGTTCTTC.

The chain employs TRBV12-5 and TRBJ2-5; D is undetermined. The V gene lost 7 bases and the J gene lost 5 bases, with 17 bases spanning the gap. Germline CDR1 reads LGHNT; CDR2 reads FRNRAP. The CDR3 is 14 residues long. The CDR3 sequence is CASARSGRAETQYF. CDR3 sequence (DNA): TGTGCTAGTGCTCGCTCGGGCCGCGCCGAGACCCAGTACTTC.

A few counts support this clone. The chain links TRBV15 to TRBJ2-3; D is uncertain. Germline assignment: CDR1 LNHNV and CDR2 YYDKDF (reference sequence). This CDR3 region has 15 residues. Trimming left V 0 bases short and J 1 base short, with 8 bases between. The DNA of the CDR3 is TGTGCCACCAGCAGAGATAAAGGAGGCACAGATACGCAGTATTTT. Its protein is CATSRDKGGTDTQYF.

This clone turned up a few times. The V and J genes are TRBV9 and TRBJ2-5; no clear D gene. The V gene's germline CDR1 is SGDLS and CDR2 YYNGEE. CDR3 length: 13 residues. Deletions cut 2 bases from V and 3 bases from J, with 8 bases between. CDR3 loop: CASSVHQEETQYF. CDR3 nucleotides: TGTGCCAGCAGCGTTCATCAGGAAGAGACCCAGTACTTC.

This clone was counted between two and nine times. This chain joins TRBV10-3 and TRBJ1-5; D possibly corresponds to TRBD1 (5 bases). Trimming left V 8 bases short and J 3 bases short, with 14 bases between. The CDR3 consists of 14 residues. CDR1 and CDR2 from the germline V gene are ENHRY and SYGVKD. CDR3 amino acids: CAISPGRDNQPQHF. In nucleotides, the CDR3 is TGTGCCATCTCTCCGGGCAGGGACAATCAGCCCCAGCATTTT.

This clone turned up a few times. The chain employs TRBV10-3 and TRBJ2-7, with TRBD1 matching over 7 bases. V lost 7 bases, J lost 5 bases, and 11 bases stayed unmatched. There are 14 residues in the CDR3. CDR1 ENHRY and CDR2 SYGVKD come from the germline V gene. In DNA, the CDR3 is TGTGCCATCACACACACCGGGACAGATCACGAGCAGTACTTC. It specifies CAITHTGTDHEQYF.

V and J are TRBV2 and TRBJ2-1; D might be TRBD2 (5 bases). With 1 base removed from V and 3 bases from J, the gap between germline ends came to 13 bases. From germline, CDR1 is SNHLY and CDR2 FYNNEI. This CDR3 has 16 residues. The CDR3 sequence is CASSEGRRADYNEQFF. In DNA, the CDR3 is TGTGCCAGCAGTGAAGGTCGGCGGGCCGACTACAATGAGCAGTTCTTC.

This clone has a handful of counts. This rearrangement joins TRBV7-2 to TRBJ2-1; 7 nucleotides agree with TRBD1. V dropped 4 bases and J dropped 10; count of bases not matched to a gene: 10. In germline, CDR1 is SGHTA, CDR2 FQGNSA. The CDR3 length is 14 residues. The CDR3 region is CASSSGTDFGEQFF. CDR3 in DNA: TGTGCCAGCAGCTCGGGGACAGACTTTGGGGAGCAGTTCTTC. Filled out from reference TRBV7-2 and TRBJ2-1, the complete variable domain reads GAGVSQSPSNKVTEKGKDVELRCDPISGHTALYWYRQSLGQGLEFLIYFQGNSAPDKSGLPSDRFSAERTGGSVSTLTIQRTQQEDSAVYLCASSSGTDFGEQFFGPGTRLTVL.

In this sample, this clone turned up a few times. The rearrangement joins TRBV30 to TRBJ2-7; 9 bases align to TRBD2. With 2 bases clipped from V and 2 bases from J, the junction kept 10 bases outside the gene matches. CDR1 and CDR2 from the germline V gene are GTSNPN and SVGIG (reference sequence). This CDR3 is 16 amino acids long. For the CDR3, the DNA is TGTGCCTGGAGTAGTGGAGCGGGGGGACGGACCTACGAGCAGTACTTC. It yields the protein CAWSSGAGGRTYEQYF.

In this sample, this clone turned up a few times. The chain joins TRBV6-5 to TRBJ2-2; the D gene is possibly TRBD1 (6 bases). V was cut by 7 bases and J by 4 bases, with 16 bases left in between. This CDR3 spans 15 amino acids. The germline gives CDR1 MNHEY, CDR2 SVGAGI. CDR3 amino acids: CASKQARGATGELFF. The CDR3 DNA is TGTGCCAGCAAACAGGCCAGGGGAGCCACCGGGGAGCTGTTTTTT.

This clone was seen a few times. The chain has TRBV28 and TRBJ2-1, with D possibly TRBD1 on 6 matching bases. The germline V gene encodes CDR1 MDHEN and CDR2 SYDVKM. V was cut by 10 bases and J by 7 bases, with 14 bases left in between. The length of the CDR3 is 12 residues. For the CDR3, the DNA is TGTGCCACGCACACCACAGGGAATGAGCAGTTCTTC. Translation gives CATHTTGNEQFF.

There are a few counts of this clone. The V gene is TRBV6-6, the J gene TRBJ2-7; D is uncertain. The CDR3 covers 15 residues. Germline V lookup: CDR1 MNHNY, CDR2 SVGAGI (reference sequence). V lost 6 bases, J lost 0 bases, and 15 bases lay in between. The CDR3 DNA follows: TGTGCCAGCAGATCCCATGGGTCGGGCTCCTACGAGCAGTACTTC. Translated: CASRSHGSGSYEQYF.

In this sample, this clone turned up a few times. The chain recombines TRBV7-2 with TRBJ2-2; D uncertain. The CDR3 has 13 residues. CDR1 and CDR2 (germline): SGHTA, FQGNSA. The V and J ends lost 4 bases and 3 bases respectively, with 6 bases between them. The CDR3 loop is CASSWADTGELFF. CDR3 sequence (DNA): TGTGCCAGCAGCTGGGCGGACACCGGGGAGCTGTTTTTT.

V is TRBV14 and J is TRBJ2-5, with a tentative D call TRBD1 (6 bases). Per the germline V gene, CDR1 is SGHDN and CDR2 is FVKESK. The CDR3 covers 14 residues. V lost 4 bases and J lost 9, with 18 bases in between. CDR3 sequence (DNA): TGTGCCAGCAGCCGAGTGTGGGGGCCCGGGGCCCAGTACTTC. It codes for CASSRVWGPGAQYF.

Written as DNA, the CDR3 is TGCAGCGTGGCACCGGGACAGGGAATCCACGAGCAGTACTTC. Translated, it gives CSVAPGQGIHEQYF. This chain joins TRBV29-1 and TRBJ2-7; 9 bases align to TRBD1. J lost 5 bases, V lost 6 bases, and 11 bases had no gene match. Germline CDR1 and CDR2: SQVTM and ANQGSEA. This CDR3 is built from 14 residues.

The chain links TRBV7-3 to TRBJ2-1; 8 nucleotides match TRBD1. The germline gives CDR1 SGHTA, CDR2 FQGTGA. J gave up 7 bases and V 5 bases, and 13 bases lay outside the gene matches. The CDR3 extends over 16 amino acids. In nucleotides, the CDR3 is TGTGCCAGCAGCCCTTTAGACAGGGGCGGTCGGAATGAGCAGTTCTTC. Amino acids: CASSPLDRGGRNEQFF.